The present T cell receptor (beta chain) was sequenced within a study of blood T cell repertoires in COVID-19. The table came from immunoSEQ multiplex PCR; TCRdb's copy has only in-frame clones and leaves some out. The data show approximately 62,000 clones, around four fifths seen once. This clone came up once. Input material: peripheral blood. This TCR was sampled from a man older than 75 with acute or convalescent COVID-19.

CDR3 DNA sequence: TGTGCCAGCAGTTACTCGAGGGGGGGCGCAAATGGCTACACCTTC. This gives the protein CASSYSRGGANGYTF. The chain is built from TRBV6-5 and TRBJ1-2, with TRBD1 as a possible D gene (6 bases). The CDR3 extends over 15 amino acids. The germline CDR1 and CDR2 sequences are MNHEY and SVGAGI. Trimming shortened V by 0 bases and J by 6 bases, and 14 bases separated the two germline ends.